Presented here are 24 T cell receptor beta chains from one specimen sequenced in a study of blood T cell repertoires in COVID-19. TCRdb's copy holds only in-frame clones and misses some; the assay was immunoSEQ multiplex PCR. This sample has under 150,000 clones, with about 87% found just once. The sequenced sample was PBMCs or T cells enriched from blood (not recorded which). These TCRs come from a man aged 50 or older in a cohort exposed to, infected with or recovered from COVID-19 (not recorded which).

J is TRBJ1-5 and V is TRBV7-2; 8 bases are a match to TRBD1. Losses at the gene ends were 6 bases for V and 6 bases for J; bases not matched to a gene: 10. The germline V gene encodes CDR1 SGHTA and CDR2 FQGNSA. The CDR3 sequence is 15 residues long. Here the CDR3 DNA reads TGTGCCAGCAGTTTTAGTTCAGGGGGCGGTCAGCCCCAGCATTTT. Its protein product is CASSFSSGGGQPQHF. Supplemented by reference TRBV7-2 and TRBJ1-5, the full variable domain reads GAGVSQSPSNKVTEKGKDVELRCDPISGHTALYWYRQSLGQGLEFLIYFQGNSAPDKSGLPSDRFSAERTGGSVSTLTIQRTQQEDSAVYLCASSFSSGGGQPQHFGDGTRLSIL.

V gene TRBV5-1 combines with J gene TRBJ1-3; possible D gene TRBD1, 6 bases. The CDR3 totals 15 residues. CDR1 and CDR2 (germline): SGHRS, YFSETQ. The V and J ends lost 3 bases and 0 bases respectively, with 10 bases between them. CDR3 nucleotides: TGCGCCAGCAGCTCAACAGGGCTCTCTGGAAACACCATATATTTT. Protein sequence: CASSSTGLSGNTIYF.

The rearrangement joins TRBV11-1 to TRBJ2-3; D is undetermined. The CDR3 runs 13 residues. The germline CDR1 and CDR2 sequences are SGHAT and FQDESV (reference sequence). With 1 base removed from V and 4 bases from J, the gap between germline ends came to 6 bases. CDR3 DNA: TGTGCCAGCAGCTTAGGTAGTTCAGATACGCAGTATTTT. This translates into CASSLGSSDTQYF.

Only a few counts were recorded for this clone. CDR3 DNA: TGTGCCAGCAGCTTAAGGTCGACAGTGAACACTGAAGCTTTCTTT. Its translation is CASSLRSTVNTEAFF. The J gene is TRBJ1-1, the V gene TRBV11-1; possibly TRBD1 for D (5 bases). Trimming pared 2 bases from V and 0 bases from J, leaving 10 bases between. This CDR3 spans 15 amino acids. Germline V CDR1 and CDR2: SGHAT, FQDESV (reference sequence).

The chain carries TRBV28 and TRBJ2-7, with a weak D call TRBD2 (5 bases). The CDR3 spans 11 residues. V lost 5 bases to trimming and J lost 3 bases, with 5 bases between them. Germline V lookup: CDR1 MDHEN, CDR2 SYDVKM. This chain's CDR3 is CASSEGYEQYF. The CDR3 DNA reads TGTGCCAGCAGTGAGGGCTACGAGCAGTACTTC.

The J gene is TRBJ1-1, the V gene TRBV7-9, with D possibly matching TRBD1 (5 bases). Germline lookup yields CDR1 SEHNR and CDR2 FQNEAQ (reference sequence). Trimming shortened V by 3 bases and J by 0 bases, and 11 bases separated the two germline ends. CDR3 size: 15 residues. The CDR3 DNA reads as TGTGCCAGCAGCTTCCAGGGTGGGGTGAACACTGAAGCTTTCTTT. As protein: CASSFQGGVNTEAFF.

Written as DNA, the CDR3 is TGTGCCTGGAGTGTACAATTCGGGGGTCGAGGGCCCCAGCATTTT. Translating it yields CAWSVQFGGRGPQHF. The rearrangement links TRBV30 to TRBJ1-5, with D perhaps TRBD1 (5 bases). The length of the CDR3 is 15 residues. Trimming left V 0 bases short and J 9 bases short, with 18 bases between. CDR1 is GTSNPN and CDR2 is SVGIG in the germline V gene (reference sequence).

The CDR3 here is CASTQYTEAFF. The CDR3 DNA is TGTGCCAGCACTCAGTACACTGAAGCTTTCTTT. The chain combines TRBV25-1 with TRBJ1-1; D gene ambiguous. Deletions cut 7 bases from V and 3 bases from J, with 6 bases between. Per the germline V gene, CDR1 is MGHDK and CDR2 is SYGVNS. This CDR3 comprises 11 residues.

The CDR3 sequence: CASSGEQRNTEAFF. CDR3 bases: TGTGCCAGCAGTGGGGAGCAGAGAAACACTGAAGCTTTCTTT. The chain links TRBV2 to TRBJ1-1; D remains unclear. This CDR3 is built from 14 residues. V was pared by 4 bases and J by 2 bases, with 11 bases between. Looked up from germline, CDR1 is SNHLY and CDR2 is FYNNEI.

This chain joins TRBV2 and TRBJ2-7; TRBD2 is a possible D gene (5 bases). CDR1 is SNHLY and CDR2 is FYNNEI in the germline V gene. V lost 8 bases, J lost 7 bases, and 18 bases lay in between. The CDR3 spans 13 residues. CDR3 amino acids: CASAPGPSGEQYF. The CDR3 bases are TGTGCCAGCGCCCCGGGCCCTTCGGGAGAGCAGTACTTC.

The J gene is TRBJ2-7, the V gene TRBV12-3 or TRBV12-4; D perhaps matches TRBD2 (5 bases). The V gene lost 2 bases and the J gene lost 2 bases, with 7 bases spanning the gap. The CDR3 is made up of 13 amino acids. The CDR3 coding sequence is TGTGCCAGCAGTTTAAGCGGAACCTACGAGCAGTACTTC. Amino acids: CASSLSGTYEQYF.

This chain links TRBV14 with TRBJ2-3; D possibly corresponds to TRBD2 (6 bases). The CDR3 is 16 amino acids. Between the trimmed V and J ends, which lost 1 base and 3 bases, there was a span of 14 bases. The germline gives CDR1 SGHDN, CDR2 FVKESK. The CDR3 sequence: CASSQAQSRGTDTQYF. The DNA for the CDR3 is TGTGCCAGCAGCCAAGCTCAGTCCCGGGGGACAGATACGCAGTATTTT.

The chain uses TRBV28 and TRBJ1-1; D possibly corresponds to TRBD1 (5 bases). Between the trimmed V and J ends, which lost 6 bases and 0 bases, there was a span of 8 bases. This CDR3 comprises 13 residues. CDR1 is MDHEN and CDR2 is SYDVKM in the germline V gene. Here the CDR3 reads CASSVTVNTEAFF. In DNA form, the CDR3 reads TGTGCCAGCAGCGTGACAGTGAACACTGAAGCTTTCTTT. The whole variable domain, filled in from reference TRBV28 and TRBJ1-1, reads DVKVTQSSRYLVKRTGEKVFLECVQDMDHENMFWYRQDPGLGLRLIYFSYDVKMKEKGDIPEGYSVSREKKERFSLILESASTNQTSMYLCASSVTVNTEAFFGQGTRLTVV.

This chain joins TRBV21-1 and TRBJ1-3; TRBD1 was called by the table and not checked on the DNA. TRBV21-1 is a recognized pseudogene. The CDR3 runs to 17 residues. CDR3 in amino acids: CASSKGGQGSVGNTIYF. In nucleotides, the CDR3 is TGTGCCAGCAGCAAAGGGGGACAGGGGAGCGTAGGAAACACCATATATTTT.

This chain uses TRBV4-3 with TRBJ2-2; no firm D call. The CDR3 is made up of 16 amino acids. Germline V gene data show CDR1 as LGHNA and CDR2 as YSLEER. The ends were cut back, 0 bases at V and 0 bases at J, with 8 bases in the middle. The CDR3 spells CASSQEGGANTGELFF. For the CDR3, the DNA is TGCGCCAGCAGCCAAGAGGGTGGAGCGAACACCGGGGAGCTGTTTTTT.

The genes are TRBV7-9 and TRBJ2-7; D perhaps matches TRBD2 (5 bases). The CDR3 totals 16 residues. Deletions cut 2 bases from V and 0 bases from J, with 14 bases between. Per the germline V gene, CDR1 is SEHNR and CDR2 is FQNEAQ (reference sequence). For the CDR3, the DNA is TGTGCCAGCAGCTTATTCAGCTTGGGGAGCTCCTACGAGCAGTACTTC. This translates into CASSLFSLGSSYEQYF.

This clone has just a few counts. V is TRBV7-9 and J is TRBJ1-3; D unclear. CDR1 is SEHNR and CDR2 is FQNEAQ in the germline V gene (reference sequence). This CDR3 is 15 amino acids long. V shed 2 bases and J shed 0 bases, with 8 bases lying between them. The CDR3 loop is CASSLWLASGNTIYF. The CDR3 DNA follows: TGTGCCAGCAGCTTATGGTTGGCCTCTGGAAACACCATATATTTT.

CDR3 protein: CASSMPGQFREQFF. DNA of the CDR3: TGTGCCAGCAGCATGCCGGGACAGTTTAGAGAGCAGTTCTTC. This chain uses TRBV7-2 with TRBJ2-1, with 7 bases that match TRBD1. Looked up from germline, CDR1 is SGHTA and CDR2 is FQGNSA. The CDR3 has 14 residues. J was trimmed by 10 bases and V by 5 bases; bases with no gene match: 11.

V and J are TRBV6-5 and TRBJ2-2; 9 bases are shared with TRBD1. V lost 10 bases to trimming and J lost 0 bases; unmatched junction nucleotides: 3. Germline CDR1 is MNHEY and CDR2 is SVGAGI. The length of the CDR3 is 14 residues. For the CDR3, the DNA is TGTGCCAACAGGGGGCCCTCGAACACCGGGGAGCTGTTTTTT. It is translated as CANRGPSNTGELFF.

The V call is TRBV6-2 or TRBV6-3, the J call TRBJ2-7; TRBD2 matches at 12 bases. Trimming took 0 bases from V and 2 from J; bases not matched to a gene: 2. CDR1 is MNHEY, CDR2 SVGEGT, per germline. The CDR3 covers 16 residues. The CDR3 region is CASSYSRLAGAYEQYF. The DNA of the CDR3 is TGTGCCAGCAGTTACTCCCGACTAGCGGGGGCCTACGAGCAGTACTTC.

J is TRBJ1-2 and V is TRBV27, with 10 bases fitting TRBD1. Trimming removed 5 bases from V and 4 bases from J; junction bases left unmatched: 10. The CDR3 extends over 16 amino acids. CDR1 is MNHEY and CDR2 is SMNVEV in the germline V gene (reference sequence). CDR3 coding DNA: TGTGCCAGCAGTCCGGGACAGGGGATGGGAGGCTATGGCTACACCTTC. It translates to CASSPGQGMGGYGYTF.

V is TRBV11-2 and J is TRBJ2-3; 8 bases are a match to TRBD1. The V gene's germline CDR1 is SGHAT and CDR2 FQNNGV. V shed 1 base, J shed 2 bases, and the junction held 11 bases outside the gene matches. The CDR3 length is 18 residues. The CDR3, as DNA: TGTGCCAGCAGCTTAGGAGGACCAGGGGGCGCGTACACAGATACGCAGTATTTT. Protein: CASSLGGPGGAYTDTQYF.

The chain employs TRBV27 and TRBJ2-7; TRBD1 matches at 8 bases. Germline V gives CDR1 MNHEY, CDR2 SMNVEV (reference sequence). The CDR3 contains 15 residues. The junction had 10 bases not matched to a gene; V was cut back by 5 bases and J by 4 bases. For the CDR3, the DNA is TGTGCCAGCAGTCCGCGACGAGGACAGGGTTACGAGCAGTACTTC. This gives the protein CASSPRRGQGYEQYF.

The gene calls are TRBV7-7 and TRBJ2-1; 10 nucleotides agree with TRBD2. Germline V gives CDR1 SSHAT, CDR2 FNYEAQ (reference sequence). This CDR3 contains 14 residues. Trimming removed 5 bases from V and 7 bases from J; junction bases left unmatched: 5. CDR3 sequence: CASSGAGGGNEQFF. CDR3 in DNA: TGTGCCAGCAGCGGAGCGGGAGGGGGGAATGAGCAGTTCTTC.